The T cell receptor beta chain described here comes from a study of early T cells in non-severe SARS-CoV-2 infection (dated by TCRdb to the early 2020s). About the full investigation: Because TCR sequencing was done on bulk RNA from unsorted whole blood, the alpha and beta chains could not be paired. Findings and caveats that apply to the study as a whole: VDJdb matching was skewed toward anti-spike CD8 responses, so virus-specific expansions were likely underestimated and private and CD4 specificities were missed.

Libraries were made using 5' RACE. The instrument given in TCRdb is NextSeq 500. To correct for sequencing error and PCR bias, the TCR library protocol tagged individual cDNA molecules with unique molecular identifiers. TCR alpha and beta chains were both sequenced, and the abundances of alpha and beta sequences in each sample were closely correlated with each other. The authors' pipeline ran thus. Decombinator V4 was used to annotate the V gene, J gene and CDR3 of the TCR sequences. TCRs were defined as expanded if a significant change between any two time points was detected under a Poisson model with p below 0.0001. Abundances of TCRs were expressed as counts per million after normalisation to the total number of TCRs sequenced in each sample. VDJdb, accessed 1 November 2021, was searched for CMV, EBV and SARS-CoV-2 annotated TCRs, excluding TCRs annotated for multiple antigens. The public reads were reprocessed in TCRdb via fastp at Q25 and MiXCR, keeping in-frame beta chains. Rows matching on CDR3 protein sequence are summarized as one entry with the most common DNA and genes. The V and J calls, along with clone size, are taken from TCRdb and not from the paper's own processing. The sample yields about 58,000 distinct CDR3 sequences; approximately 12% were counted once. The top ten clones comprise roughly a tenth of the sample.

This clonotype was found a few times. Its antigen target is currently unknown. The input lacks base qualities; no much larger clone sits a single base away. Set within a cohort of healthcare workers in London, UK, this nested case-control study involved weekly PCR testing of nasopharyngeal swabs along with blood sampling. Between 23 and 31 March 2020, the week of the UK lockdown, healthcare workers were enrolled and then followed up weekly for as long as 16 weeks. The specimen was whole blood. The TCR comes from an adult who was a healthcare worker with PCR-confirmed SARS-CoV-2 infection or an uninfected control (not recorded which).

The CDR3 region: CASSRDRTTYEQYF. The DNA sequence follows: TGTGCCAGCAGTAGGGACAGAACCACCTACGAGCAGTACTTC. The rearranged chain carries TRBV2 and TRBJ2-7; 7 junctional bases match TRBD1. V has 5 bases trimmed and J has 2 bases trimmed; junction bases matching no gene number 6. CDR1 is given as SNHLY and CDR2 as FYNNEI, both from the germline V gene. From the cysteine through the phenylalanine, the CDR3 covers 14 amino acids. Only CDR3 DNA remains: 42 bases, in frame from the first base.